The 27 T cell receptor beta chains below were found in one sample sequenced in a study of control samples from healthy donors and cancer patients. The assay was immunoSEQ multiplex PCR, and TCRdb's table has in-frame clones only and misses some. The sample includes 140,000 or so clones, roughly 94% seen only once; the top ten take 14%. Sequencing input: PBMCs. Every receptor here comes from a man in his 60s with colorectal cancer.

This chain joins TRBV30 and TRBJ2-7; possible D gene TRBD2, 6 bases. Trimming cost V 2 bases and J 7 bases, with 18 bases left between them. Germline-derived CDR1 and CDR2 are GTSNPN and SVGIG (reference sequence). The CDR3 spans 14 residues. DNA of the CDR3: TGTGCCTGGAGTCAGGCAGCGGCGACTAGGGAGCAGTACTTC. Residues: CAWSQAAATREQYF.

The chain is built from TRBV11-2 and TRBJ1-1; D is perhaps TRBD1 (6 bases). V was shortened by 5 bases and J by 2 bases, with 12 bases between the two germline ends. Per the germline V gene, CDR1 is SGHAT and CDR2 is FQNNGV. The CDR3 is 14 residues long. This CDR3 reads CASSRGSGNTEAFF. The CDR3 coding sequence is TGTGCCAGCAGCAGGGGGTCGGGCAACACTGAAGCTTTCTTT. The whole variable domain, filled in from reference TRBV11-2 and TRBJ1-1, reads EAGVAQSPRYKIIEKRQSVAFWCNPISGHATLYWYQQILGQGPKLLIQFQNNGVVDDSQLPKDRFSAERLKGVDSTLKIQPAKLEDSAVYLCASSRGSGNTEAFFGQGTRLTVV.

The V and J genes are TRBV5-6 and TRBJ2-5; 7 nucleotides match TRBD2. The V gene end was trimmed by 4 bases and the J gene end by 4 bases; junction bases not matched to a gene: 4. Germline V gives CDR1 SGHDT, CDR2 YYEEEE. The CDR3 is made up of 13 amino acids. CDR3 nucleotides: TGTGCCAGCAGCCCTTGGGGGGGAGAGACCCAGTACTTC. Residues: CASSPWGGETQYF.

Notes on this clone: The same CDR3 can be traced to other DNA sequences in this sample. The rearrangement links TRBV9 to TRBJ2-2; 8 positions match TRBD2. The CDR3 extends over 16 amino acids. Germline V gene sequence: CDR1 SGDLS, CDR2 YYNGEE. J lost 6 bases, V lost 0 bases, and 7 bases had no gene match. CDR3 region: CASSVGGGRPPGELFF. The DNA of the CDR3 is TGTGCCAGCAGCGTAGGCGGGGGGCGGCCGCCCGGGGAGCTGTTTTTT.

The chain joins TRBV14 to TRBJ1-6, with 7 bases fitting TRBD1. With V trimmed by 3 bases and J by 4 bases, 9 bases remained unmatched. There are 17 residues in the CDR3. The germline CDR1 and CDR2 sequences are SGHDN and FVKESK. As DNA, the CDR3 is TGTGCCAGCAGCCAGCTCATGGGACAGACTTATAATTCACCCCTCCACTTT. Translation gives CASSQLMGQTYNSPLHF.

The genes are TRBV10-3 and TRBJ2-1, with 7 positions matching TRBD2. The CDR3 has 15 residues. Germline V gene lookup returns CDR1 ENHRY and CDR2 SYGVKD. The junction had 2 bases not matched to a gene; V was cut back by 1 base and J by 2 bases. CDR3 bases: TGTGCCATCAGTGAGTTCAGCGGGGCCTACAATGAGCAGTTCTTC. This encodes CAISEFSGAYNEQFF.

The chain links TRBV5-6 to TRBJ1-3, with TRBD1 matching over 7 bases. CDR1 SGHDT and CDR2 YYEEEE come from the germline V gene. CDR3 size: 15 residues. The J segment lost 2 bases and the V segment lost 4 bases, leaving 6 bases of the junction unmatched. The CDR3 here is CASSRDRVTGNTIYF. The CDR3 bases are TGTGCCAGCAGCCGCGACAGGGTGACTGGAAACACCATATATTTT.

This sequence joins TRBV23-1 and TRBJ1-2; perhaps TRBD1 as D (5 bases). TRBV23-1 is labeled an ORF, and its function is uncertain. The length of the CDR3 is 12 residues. Trimming took 3 bases from V and 5 from J, leaving 7 bases between them. CDR3 residues: CASSQGPYGYTF. The DNA for the CDR3 is TGCGCCAGCAGTCAGGGGCCGTATGGCTACACCTTC.

As concerns this clone: One end of the junction is discordant with germline, which a read error may explain. V usage is TRBV3-1 (or the pseudogene TRBV3-2) and J usage is TRBJ2-5, with 10 bases lining up with TRBD2. The CDR3 extends over 13 amino acids. Germline V CDR1 and CDR2: LGHDT, YNNKEL (reference sequence). DNA for the CDR3: TGTGCCAGCGGCCAGCGGGGGGGGGAGACCCAGTACTTC. Residues: CASGQRGGETQYF.

The chain couples TRBV6-5 to TRBJ2-4; D is perhaps TRBD1 or TRBD2 (6 bases each). Germline CDR1 is MNHEY and CDR2 is SVGAGI. The V end lost 0 bases, the J end lost 5 bases, and 14 bases lay between the germline ends. The CDR3 is 16 residues long. CDR3 bases: TGTGCCAGCAGTTACTCGAATTGGGGGGCTCAAAACATTCAGTACTTC. Its protein product is CASSYSNWGAQNIQYF.

This clone was seen only once. The chain carries TRBV7-4 and TRBJ2-7; no clear D. The CDR3 is 15 amino acids. V was cut by 2 bases and J by 3 bases, with 14 bases left in between. Germline V gene data show CDR1 as SGHVT and CDR2 as SQSDAQ. CDR3 loop: CASSLRQLWGYEQYF. The CDR3 DNA is TGTGCCAGCAGCTTAAGGCAGTTATGGGGCTACGAGCAGTACTTC.

The J gene is TRBJ2-1, the V gene TRBV7-9, with TRBD2 matching 13 bases. The junction had 9 bases not matched to a gene; V was cut back by 4 bases and J by 9 bases. Germline V gene lookup returns CDR1 SEHNR and CDR2 FQNEAQ (reference sequence). The CDR3 is made up of 16 amino acids. CDR3 region: CASSSQGLAGKGEQFF. For the CDR3, the DNA is TGTGCCAGCAGCTCACAGGGACTAGCGGGGAAGGGTGAGCAGTTCTTC.

The rearrangement uses TRBV28 and TRBJ2-5; D not certain. CDR1 and CDR2 from the germline V gene are MDHEN and SYDVKM. V dropped 10 bases and J dropped 4 bases, with 10 bases sitting between them. The CDR3 has 11 amino acids. The CDR3 nucleotides are TGTGCCACTTCAATGGGAGAGACCCAGTACTTC. Protein product: CATSMGETQYF.

The chain uses TRBV7-9 and TRBJ2-5; 7 bases match TRBD1. Unmatched junction bases numbered 3, after V lost 6 bases and J lost 5 bases. This CDR3 is built from 12 residues. Germline V gene lookup returns CDR1 SEHNR and CDR2 FQNEAQ (reference sequence). The chain's CDR3 is CASRGGWETQYF. The CDR3 DNA reads TGTGCCAGCAGAGGGGGCTGGGAGACCCAGTACTTC.

The chain combines TRBV10-3 with TRBJ2-2; D uncertain. V was trimmed by 11 bases and J by 3 bases, leaving 19 bases between them. The CDR3 contains 15 residues. The germline gives CDR1 ENHRY, CDR2 SYGVKD. The CDR3 bases are TGTGCCGTCCGACGGACCGAGGAGTACACCGGGGAGCTGTTTTTT. It encodes CAVRRTEEYTGELFF.

V usage is TRBV7-9 and J usage is TRBJ1-4; D is perhaps TRBD1 (6 bases). The CDR3 covers 12 residues. Trimming removed 0 bases from V and 14 bases from J, with 10 bases in between. Germline V gene lookup returns CDR1 SEHNR and CDR2 FQNEAQ (reference sequence). CDR3 sequence reads: CASSLAGAGLFF. For the CDR3, the DNA is TGTGCCAGCAGCTTAGCGGGGGCAGGGCTGTTTTTT.

The chain joins TRBV2 to TRBJ1-2; no reliable D call. V was shortened by 2 bases and J by 3 bases, with 4 bases between the two germline ends. Per the germline V gene, CDR1 is SNHLY and CDR2 is FYNNEI. The CDR3 consists of 12 residues. CDR3 residues: CASSETDYGYTF. In nucleotides, the CDR3 is TGTGCCAGCAGTGAAACCGACTATGGCTACACCTTC.

V is TRBV19 and J is TRBJ1-2, with unresolved D. Trimming took off 4 bases at V and 0 bases at J, with 9 bases between the two ends. This CDR3 has 14 amino acids. Germline V gene lookup returns CDR1 LNHDA and CDR2 SQIVND (reference sequence). CDR3 nucleotide sequence: TGTGCCAGTAGTACCCAGAACACTAACTATGGCTACACCTTC. Amino acids: CASSTQNTNYGYTF.

This clone was picked up one time. This sample includes further DNA sequences coding for the same CDR3. The chain joins TRBV30 to TRBJ1-3; D is undetermined. The CDR3 consists of 12 residues. V was shortened by 4 bases and J by 0 bases, with 4 bases between the two germline ends. In germline, CDR1 is GTSNPN, CDR2 SVGIG (reference sequence). The CDR3 bases are TGTGCCTGGACCGGCTCTGGAAACACCATATATTTT. It codes for CAWTGSGNTIYF.

The genes are TRBV19 and TRBJ1-1; 10 nucleotides line up with TRBD1. In germline, CDR1 is LNHDA, CDR2 SQIVND (reference sequence). The CDR3 length is 15 residues. Unmatched junction bases numbered 12, after V lost 8 bases and J lost 6 bases. In DNA, the CDR3 is TGTGCCAGTGCGACAGGGGGCGCGAGTCGTCCTGAAGCTTTCTTT. Its protein is CASATGGASRPEAFF.

The chain is built from TRBV21-1 and TRBJ1-5; TRBD1 is the table's D call, not checked against the DNA. TRBV21-1 is given as a pseudogene. The CDR3 has 18 residues. The chain's CDR3 is CASSNGQGEMKSNQPQHF. The CDR3 DNA sequence: TGTGCCAGCAGCAATGGCCAGGGGGAGATGAAGAGCAATCAGCCCCAGCATTTT.

The chain couples TRBV7-2 to TRBJ2-7; D may be TRBD1 (6 bases). V was pared by 4 bases and J by 2 bases, with 12 bases between. Germline-derived CDR1 and CDR2 are SGHTA and FQGNSA. This CDR3 has 14 residues. CDR3 in amino acids: CASSSIQGPYEQYF. In nucleotides, the CDR3 is TGTGCCAGCAGCTCAATACAGGGACCCTACGAGCAGTACTTC.

This chain uses TRBV7-2 with TRBJ2-4, with 7 nucleotides matching TRBD1. Germline values: CDR1 SGHTA, CDR2 FQGNSA. CDR3 size: 14 residues. The V gene end was trimmed by 2 bases and the J gene end by 7 bases; junction bases not matched to a gene: 5. Here the CDR3 reads CASSLQTGSNIQYF. CDR3 bases: TGTGCCAGCAGCTTACAGACAGGGTCGAACATTCAGTACTTC.

This chain uses TRBV5-6 with TRBJ1-2, with D hard to call. Germline V CDR1 and CDR2: SGHDT, YYEEEE. V was pared by 1 base and J by 7 bases, with 17 bases between. This CDR3 region has 15 residues. The CDR3 loop is CASSLLSNGRSGYTF. The CDR3 DNA follows: TGTGCCAGCAGCTTGCTTTCGAACGGAAGGAGTGGCTACACCTTC.

The rearrangement joins TRBV27 to TRBJ1-1, with D unclear. CDR1 and CDR2 from the germline V gene are MNHEY and SMNVEV (reference sequence). The CDR3 has 12 residues. V lost 4 bases, J lost 4 bases, and 7 bases lay in between. The CDR3 nucleotides read TGTGCCAGCAGTTCGGTGGGCACTGAAGCTTTCTTT. Its translation is CASSSVGTEAFF.

This rearrangement joins TRBV10-3 to TRBJ2-1; 7 bases agree with TRBD2. Germline V gene sequence: CDR1 ENHRY, CDR2 SYGVKD. Unmatched junction bases numbered 6, after V lost 10 bases and J lost 0 bases. This CDR3 comprises 14 residues. This chain's CDR3 is CATQAGSSYNEQFF. CDR3 sequence (DNA): TGTGCCACCCAAGCGGGGAGCTCCTACAATGAGCAGTTCTTC.

This clone was seen a single time. V gene TRBV4-1 combines with J gene TRBJ1-1; no clear D gene. V lost 4 bases and J lost 5, with 11 bases in between. CDR3 length: 13 residues. CDR1 and CDR2 (germline): MGHRA, YSYEKL. The CDR3 protein is CASSPFSLTEAFF. The CDR3, as DNA: TGCGCCAGCAGCCCATTCTCCCTGACTGAAGCTTTCTTT.